These T cell receptor beta chains were read from a single sample in a study of blood T cell repertoires in COVID-19. Libraries were prepared by immunoSEQ multiplex PCR; TCRdb keeps only in-frame clonotypes and omits some of them. The sample has 150,000 to 160,000 clones, approximately 83% seen once. Sequenced sample: peripheral blood. The source of these receptors is an older woman with COVID-19, enrolled during active disease. CDR3s include the opening cysteine and the closing phenylalanine or tryptophan. Each record gives: V gene, clone size, J gene, D gene, CDR3 DNA, CDR3 protein. A D gene is named only where the DNA matches it firmly. Part of the rows lack a size; the others show once, few, many or a class for expanded clones.

V gene: TRBV19; clone size: .; J gene: TRBJ1-2; D gene: TRBD1; CDR3 DNA: TGTGCCAGTAGCTTCTGGTCACGGGACAGACTCACCCTCTATGGCTACACCTTC; CDR3 protein: CASSFWSRDRLTLYGYTF
V gene: TRBV11-1; clone size: .; J gene: TRBJ2-5; D gene: TRBD2; CDR3 DNA: TGTGCCAGCAGCTTAAGGGGAGGGGAGACCCAGTACTTC; CDR3 protein: CASSLRGGETQYF
V gene: TRBV2; clone size: .; J gene: TRBJ1-3; D gene: .; CDR3 DNA: TGTGCCAGCAGTGGTAGGGGAAGTGGAAACACCATATATTTT; CDR3 protein: CASSGRGSGNTIYF
V gene: TRBV19; clone size: .; J gene: TRBJ1-2; D gene: .; CDR3 DNA: TGTGCCAGTAGTCCTCCGGGACACAACTATGGCTACACCTTC; CDR3 protein: CASSPPGHNYGYTF
V gene: TRBV5-4; clone size: .; J gene: TRBJ2-1; D gene: TRBD2; CDR3 DNA: TGTGCCAGCCAGCGGGAGGCTTTCTCCTACAATGAGCAGTTCTTC; CDR3 protein: CASQREAFSYNEQFF
V gene: TRBV4-1; clone size: .; J gene: TRBJ1-2; D gene: .; CDR3 DNA: TGCGCCAGCAGCCAAAGACAGCTCCTCTATGGCTACACCTTC; CDR3 protein: CASSQRQLLYGYTF
V gene: TRBV5-1; clone size: few; J gene: TRBJ1-5; D gene: .; CDR3 DNA: TGCGCCAGCAGCTTGGAACAGCCAAATCAGCCCCAGCATTTT; CDR3 protein: CASSLEQPNQPQHF
V gene: TRBV9; clone size: .; J gene: TRBJ2-1; D gene: TRBD2; CDR3 DNA: TGTGCCAGCAGCGCAACTAGCGGGAGAACCTACAATGAGCAGTTCTTC; CDR3 protein: CASSATSGRTYNEQFF
V gene: TRBV10-3; clone size: .; J gene: TRBJ1-2; D gene: TRBD1; CDR3 DNA: TGTGCCATCGGTGGGAAACAGGGGTATGAGAGCTATGGCTACACCTTC; CDR3 protein: CAIGGKQGYESYGYTF
V gene: TRBV9; clone size: .; J gene: TRBJ2-5; D gene: .; CDR3 DNA: TGTGCCAGCAGCCCCCCCGGAGCCCTTCAAGAGACCCAGTACTTC; CDR3 protein: CASSPPGALQETQYF
V gene: TRBV6-4; clone size: .; J gene: TRBJ1-1; D gene: .; CDR3 DNA: TGTGCCAGCAGTGAGTCGGGGGGCCTCACTGAAGCTTTCTTT; CDR3 protein: CASSESGGLTEAFF
V gene: TRBV7-2; clone size: .; J gene: TRBJ2-7; D gene: TRBD1; CDR3 DNA: TGTGCCAGCAGCTCGGGACAGGCAAAGGCCTACGAGCAGTACTTC; CDR3 protein: CASSSGQAKAYEQYF
V gene: TRBV29-1; clone size: once; J gene: TRBJ1-3; D gene: .; CDR3 DNA: TGCAGCGTTGAAAGGCAGCGCCCTGGAAACACCATATATTTT; CDR3 protein: CSVERQRPGNTIYF
V gene: TRBV6-1; clone size: .; J gene: TRBJ1-2; D gene: TRBD1; CDR3 DNA: TGTGCCAGCAGTGGAGGACAGGCCACCTCTAACTATGGCTACACCTTC; CDR3 protein: CASSGGQATSNYGYTF